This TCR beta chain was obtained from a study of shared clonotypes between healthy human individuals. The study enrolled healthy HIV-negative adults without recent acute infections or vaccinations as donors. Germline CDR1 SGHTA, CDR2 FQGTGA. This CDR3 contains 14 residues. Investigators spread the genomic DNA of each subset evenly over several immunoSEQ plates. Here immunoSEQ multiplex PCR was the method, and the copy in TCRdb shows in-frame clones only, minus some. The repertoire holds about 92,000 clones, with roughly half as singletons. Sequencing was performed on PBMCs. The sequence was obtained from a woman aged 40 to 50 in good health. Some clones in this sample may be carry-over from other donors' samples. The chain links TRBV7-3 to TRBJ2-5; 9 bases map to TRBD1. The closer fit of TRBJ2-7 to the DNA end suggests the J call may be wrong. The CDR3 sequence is CASSFDRGDYEQYF. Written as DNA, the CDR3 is TGTGCCAGCAGCTTCGACAGGGGGGACTACGAGCAGTACTTC.